The source of this T cell receptor (beta chain) is a study of blood T cell repertoires in COVID-19. Study-level information: Material from acute and convalescent COVID-19 was sourced from the United States, Italy and Spain. In each case, the material was cDNA or gDNA derived from T cells, B-cell-depleted T cells, or PBMCs.

This clone has a single count. This CDR3 spans 14 amino acids. Germline CDR1 is MDHEN and CDR2 is SYDVKM. The J segment lost 6 bases and the V segment lost 6 bases, leaving 10 bases of the junction unmatched. Clinical history as reported by participants underpinned cohort assignment. For recovered donors of Cohort 3, there were two negative PCRs, clearance, or symptom resolution. Profiled with immunoSEQ multiplex PCR; TCRdb holds only in-frame clones, not every one. The sample includes about 320,000 clones, about 92% of them seen just once. The chain combines TRBV28 with TRBJ1-2; TRBD1 matches at 7 bases. The sequencing input was PBMCs or T cells enriched from blood (not recorded which). The TCR sequence derives from a man aged 55 to 70 who had recovered from COVID-19. The DNA for the CDR3 is TGTGCCAGCAGCTCCACCGGACAGGTTAATGGCTACACCTTC. Its translation is CASSSTGQVNGYTF.